The 8 T cell receptor beta chains below come from one sample, sequenced in a study of T and B cells in COVID-19 patients. TRB was amplified from approximately 250-480 ng of blood genomic DNA. Multiplex PCR with BIOMED2 TRB-A/B primer pools amplified TRB rearrangements. One entry per CDR3 protein results from TCRdb running MiXCR on the multiplex PCR reads. The data show 4,500 to 5,500 distinct CDR3 sequences, about 25% seen once. The sample was blood. The source of these receptors is a human donor with active COVID-19.

The rearrangement joins TRBV6-5 to TRBJ2-3; 8 nucleotides agree with TRBD1. The CDR3 has 15 residues. With V trimmed by 6 bases and J by 1 base, 6 bases remained unmatched. The V gene's germline CDR1 is MNHEY and CDR2 SVGAGI. In nucleotides, the CDR3 is TGTGCCAGCAGCTTTGGACAGGGCCGCACAGATACGCAGTATTTT. Residues: CASSFGQGRTDTQYF.

With regard to this clonotype: This clone may be a read error of a much larger clone one base away. The chain combines TRBV27 with TRBJ1-2; D gene uncertain. The V end lost 0 bases, the J end lost 8 bases, and 10 bases lay between the germline ends. The CDR3 loop spans 13 amino acids. Germline V gene data show CDR1 as MNHEY and CDR2 as SMNVEV (reference sequence). The CDR3 sequence: CASSLSRGRGYTF. CDR3 in DNA: TGTGCCAGCAGTTTATCGAGAGGGCGAGGCTACACCTTC.

This clonotype is labeled medium-sized. This chain uses TRBV15 with TRBJ1-1; D not resolved. This CDR3 comprises 14 residues. V lost 1 base to trimming and J lost 4 bases, with 10 bases between them. The germline CDR1 and CDR2 sequences are LNHNV and YYDKDF (reference sequence). The CDR3 nucleotides are TGTGCCACCAGCAGAGCGTCCCGGGTCACTGAAGCTTTCTTT. Residues: CATSRASRVTEAFF.

This clonotype was seen only a few times. The V and J genes are TRBV7-2 and TRBJ2-5, with 8 bases aligning to TRBD1. CDR1 is SGHTA and CDR2 is FQGNSA in the germline V gene. The V and J ends lost 3 bases and 0 bases, in that order; junction bases with no gene match: 3. CDR3 length: 15 residues. The CDR3 region has the DNA TGTGCCAGCAGCTTGAACAGGGGGTACCAAGAGACCCAGTACTTC. It encodes CASSLNRGYQETQYF. The complete variable domain, with remaining parts taken from reference TRBV7-2 and TRBJ2-5, reads GAGVSQSPSNKVTEKGKDVELRCDPISGHTALYWYRQSLGQGLEFLIYFQGNSAPDKSGLPSDRFSAERTGGSVSTLTIQRTQQEDSAVYLCASSLNRGYQETQYFGPGTRLLVL.

This clonotype is medium-sized by share. The chain employs TRBV5-6 and TRBJ2-7; no definite D call. The CDR3 contains 13 residues. Germline loops: CDR1 SGHDT, CDR2 YYEEEE. V shed 4 bases and J shed 3 bases, with 11 bases lying between them. CDR3 DNA sequence: TGTGCCAGCAGCCTCGGGCCCTTCTACGAGCAGTACTTC. Translated, it gives CASSLGPFYEQYF. The variable domain in full, completed from reference TRBV5-6 and TRBJ2-7, reads DAGVTQSPTHLIKTRGQQVTLRCSPKSGHDTVSWYQQALGQGPQFIFQYYEEEERQRGNFPDRFSGHQFPNYSSELNVNALLLGDSALYLCASSLGPFYEQYFGPGTRLTVT.

The rearrangement uses TRBV6-5 and TRBJ1-3; weak D call: TRBD1 (5 bases). The CDR3 runs to 16 residues. Trimming pared 7 bases from V and 0 bases from J, leaving 16 bases between. From germline, CDR1 is MNHEY and CDR2 SVGAGI. Here the CDR3 DNA reads TGTGCCAGCAAGGGTTCGCGGGGGAGCTCTGGAAACACCATATATTTT. Amino acid sequence: CASKGSRGSSGNTIYF.

By sample share, this clonotype is medium-sized. This chain's CDR3 is CASRIPTSEMNTGELFF. The CDR3 DNA follows: TGTGCCAGTCGTATTCCGACTAGCGAGATGAACACCGGGGAGCTGTTTTTT. The rearrangement links TRBV11-3 to TRBJ2-2, with TRBD2 matching 8 bases. CDR1 and CDR2 (germline): SGHNT, YENEEA. The CDR3 runs to 17 residues. V trimming: 9 bases; J trimming: 1 base; junction bases outside the gene matches: 13.

By share of the sample, this clonotype is medium-sized (0.01 to 0.1%). The V call is TRBV18, the J call TRBJ1-6; D unclear. This CDR3 comprises 14 residues. Per the germline V gene, CDR1 is KGHSH and CDR2 is LQKENI. Trimming left V 1 base short and J 4 bases short, with 5 bases between. CDR3 protein: CASSPQGYNSPLHF. The CDR3 DNA sequence: TGTGCCAGCTCACCACAGGGATATAATTCACCCCTCCACTTT.